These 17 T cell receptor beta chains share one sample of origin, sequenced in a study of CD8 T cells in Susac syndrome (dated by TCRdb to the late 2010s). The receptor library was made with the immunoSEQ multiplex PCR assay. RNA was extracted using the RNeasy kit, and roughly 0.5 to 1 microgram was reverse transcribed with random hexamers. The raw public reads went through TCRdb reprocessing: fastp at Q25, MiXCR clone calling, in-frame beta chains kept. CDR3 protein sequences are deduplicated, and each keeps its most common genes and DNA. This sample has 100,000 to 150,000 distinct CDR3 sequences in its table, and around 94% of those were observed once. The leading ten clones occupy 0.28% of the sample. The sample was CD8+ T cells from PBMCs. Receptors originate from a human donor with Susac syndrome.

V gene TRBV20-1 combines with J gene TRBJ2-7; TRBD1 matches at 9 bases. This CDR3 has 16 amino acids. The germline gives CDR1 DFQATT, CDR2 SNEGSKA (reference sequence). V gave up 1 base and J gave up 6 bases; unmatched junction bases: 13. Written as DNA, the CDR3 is TGCAGTGCTAGAGGCACAACCGGGACAGGGCATTTCGAGCAGTACTTC. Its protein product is CSARGTTGTGHFEQYF.

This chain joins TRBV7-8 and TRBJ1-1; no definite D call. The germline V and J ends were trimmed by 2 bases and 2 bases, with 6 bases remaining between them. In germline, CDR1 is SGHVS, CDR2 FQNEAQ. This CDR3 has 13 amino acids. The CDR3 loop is CASSLPTNTEAFF. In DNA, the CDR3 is TGTGCCAGCAGCTTACCAACCAACACTGAAGCTTTCTTT.

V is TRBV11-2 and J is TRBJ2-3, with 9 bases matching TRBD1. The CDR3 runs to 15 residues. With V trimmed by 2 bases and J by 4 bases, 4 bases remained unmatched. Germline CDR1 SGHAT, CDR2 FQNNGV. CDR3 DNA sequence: TGTGCCAGCAGCTTAAGGGACAGGGAGGCAGATACGCAGTATTTT. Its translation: CASSLRDREADTQYF. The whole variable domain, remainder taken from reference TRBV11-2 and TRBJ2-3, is EAGVAQSPRYKIIEKRQSVAFWCNPISGHATLYWYQQILGQGPKLLIQFQNNGVVDDSQLPKDRFSAERLKGVDSTLKIQPAKLEDSAVYLCASSLRDREADTQYFGPGTRLTVL.

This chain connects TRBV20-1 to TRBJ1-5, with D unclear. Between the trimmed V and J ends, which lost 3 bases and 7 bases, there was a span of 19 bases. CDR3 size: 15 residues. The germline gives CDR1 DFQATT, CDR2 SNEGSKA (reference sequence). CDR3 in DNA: TGCAGTGCTAGCGACGGGGTAGGCTTTGCCCAGCCCCAGCATTTT. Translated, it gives CSASDGVGFAQPQHF.

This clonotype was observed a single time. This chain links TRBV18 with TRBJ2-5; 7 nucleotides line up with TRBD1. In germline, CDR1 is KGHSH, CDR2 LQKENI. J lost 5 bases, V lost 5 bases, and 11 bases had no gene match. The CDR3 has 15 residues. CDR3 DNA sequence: TGTGCCAGCTCAGCGACCGAGGGGGCATCGGAGACCCAGTACTTC. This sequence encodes CASSATEGASETQYF. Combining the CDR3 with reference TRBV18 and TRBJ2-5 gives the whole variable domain NAGVMQNPRHLVRRRGQEARLRCSPMKGHSHVYWYRQLPEEGLKFMVYLQKENIIDESGMPKERFSAEFPKEGPSILRIQQVVRGDSAAYFCASSATEGASETQYFGPGTRLLVL.

Here the CDR3 reads CASSPLAGQGNSGANVLTF. The CDR3 coding sequence is TGCGCCAGCAGCCCTCTCGCCGGACAGGGGAACTCTGGGGCCAACGTCCTGACTTTC. The chain has TRBV4-1 and TRBJ2-6; 9 positions agree with TRBD1. Germline loops: CDR1 MGHRA, CDR2 YSYEKL. The CDR3 spans 19 residues. Trimming removed 4 bases from V and 0 bases from J; junction bases left unmatched: 10.

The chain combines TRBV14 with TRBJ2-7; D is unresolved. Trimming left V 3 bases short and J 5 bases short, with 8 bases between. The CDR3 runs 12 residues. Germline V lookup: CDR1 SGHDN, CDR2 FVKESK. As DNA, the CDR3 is TGTGCCAGCAGCCACCGATTTCACGAGCAGTACTTC. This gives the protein CASSHRFHEQYF.

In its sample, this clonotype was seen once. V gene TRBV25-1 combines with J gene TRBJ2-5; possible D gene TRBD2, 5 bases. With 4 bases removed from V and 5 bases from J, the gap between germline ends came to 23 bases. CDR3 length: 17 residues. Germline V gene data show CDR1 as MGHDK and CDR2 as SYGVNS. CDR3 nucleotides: TGTGCCAGCAGTGGTGCCGGAGGCCACCTAACGGCGGAGACCCAGTACTTC. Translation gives CASSGAGGHLTAETQYF.

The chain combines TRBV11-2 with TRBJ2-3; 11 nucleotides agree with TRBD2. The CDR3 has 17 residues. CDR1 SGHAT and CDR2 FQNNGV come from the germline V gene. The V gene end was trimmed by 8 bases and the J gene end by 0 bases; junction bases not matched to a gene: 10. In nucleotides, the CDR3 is TGTGCCAGCCTCTCTAGCGGGGGGCCATCTAGCACAGATACGCAGTATTTT. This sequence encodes CASLSSGGPSSTDTQYF.

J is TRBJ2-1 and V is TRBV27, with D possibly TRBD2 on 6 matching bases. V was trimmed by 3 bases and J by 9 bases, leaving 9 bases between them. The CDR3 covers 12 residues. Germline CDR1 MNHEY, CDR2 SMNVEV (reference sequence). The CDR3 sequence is CASSFGGVEQFF. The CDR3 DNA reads TGTGCCAGCAGTTTCGGAGGGGTTGAGCAGTTCTTC.

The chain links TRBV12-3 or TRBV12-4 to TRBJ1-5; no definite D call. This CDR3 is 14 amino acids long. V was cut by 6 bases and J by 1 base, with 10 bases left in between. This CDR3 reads CASSGGISNQPQHF. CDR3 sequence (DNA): TGTGCCAGCAGCGGTGGCATAAGCAATCAGCCCCAGCATTTT.

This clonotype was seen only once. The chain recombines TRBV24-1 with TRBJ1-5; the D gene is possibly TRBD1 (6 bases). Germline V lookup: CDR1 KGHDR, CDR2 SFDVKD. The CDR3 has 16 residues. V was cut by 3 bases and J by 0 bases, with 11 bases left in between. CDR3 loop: CATSDRLQGSNQPQHF. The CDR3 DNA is TGTGCCACCAGTGATCGATTACAGGGTAGCAATCAGCCCCAGCATTTT.

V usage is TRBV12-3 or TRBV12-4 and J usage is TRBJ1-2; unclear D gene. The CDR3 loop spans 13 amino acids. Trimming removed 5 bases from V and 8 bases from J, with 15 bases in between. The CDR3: CASSVDAEVGYTF. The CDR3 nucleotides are TGTGCCAGCAGTGTAGACGCCGAGGTGGGCTACACCTTC.

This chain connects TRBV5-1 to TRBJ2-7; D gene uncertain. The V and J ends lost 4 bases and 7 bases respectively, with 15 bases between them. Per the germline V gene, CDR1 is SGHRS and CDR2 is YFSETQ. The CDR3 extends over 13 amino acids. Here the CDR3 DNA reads TGCGCCAGCAGCCCGAGACCCGATACTGAGCAGTACTTC. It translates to CASSPRPDTEQYF.

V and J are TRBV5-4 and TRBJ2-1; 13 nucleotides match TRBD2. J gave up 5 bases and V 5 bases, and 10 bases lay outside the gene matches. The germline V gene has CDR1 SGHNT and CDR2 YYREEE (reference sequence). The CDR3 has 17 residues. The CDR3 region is CASRHISGTSGNNEQFF. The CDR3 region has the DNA TGTGCCAGCAGACACATTTCCGGGACTAGCGGGAACAATGAGCAGTTCTTC.

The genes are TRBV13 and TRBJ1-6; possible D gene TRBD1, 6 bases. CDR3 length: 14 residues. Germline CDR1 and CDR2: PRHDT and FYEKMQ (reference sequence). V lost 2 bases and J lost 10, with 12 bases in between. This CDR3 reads CASSLPGEGSPLHF. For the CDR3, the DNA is TGTGCCAGCAGCTTACCAGGGGAGGGATCACCCCTCCACTTT.

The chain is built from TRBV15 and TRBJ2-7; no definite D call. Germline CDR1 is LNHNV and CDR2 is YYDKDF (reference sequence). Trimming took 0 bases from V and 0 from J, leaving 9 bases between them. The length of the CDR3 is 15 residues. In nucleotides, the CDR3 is TGTGCCACCAGCAGAGATTCCGACCTCTCCTACGAGCAGTACTTC. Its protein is CATSRDSDLSYEQYF.